The 3 T cell receptor beta chains listed next were all sequenced from one sample in a study of T cell repertoires in cytomegalovirus infection. TCRdb fed the reads into MiXCR, producing one record per CDR3 protein. The table shows approximately 140,000 distinct CDR3 sequences, with about 24% occurring only once. These TCRs are of unknown antigen specificity. The sample was PBMCs, sequenced either directly or after in vitro stimulation (not recorded which). The receptors here all came from a human donor in good health (CMV status not recorded). Some clones in this sample may be carry-over from other donors' samples.

This clonotype was found many times. The chain has TRBV11-2 and TRBJ2-5, with D unclear. Trimming cost V 5 bases and J 5 bases, with 15 bases left between them. The CDR3 runs to 14 residues. The germline V gene encodes CDR1 SGHAT and CDR2 FQNNGV. The CDR3 region is CASSGLAWTETQYF. The CDR3 DNA sequence: TGTGCCAGCAGCGGGTTAGCTTGGACGGAGACCCAGTACTTC.

The chain has TRBV18 and TRBJ2-4, with 9 bases fitting TRBD1. The J segment lost 0 bases and the V segment lost 3 bases, leaving 3 bases of the junction unmatched. The CDR3 runs 16 residues. CDR1 KGHSH and CDR2 LQKENI come from the germline V gene. The CDR3 DNA reads as TGTGCCAGCTCACCTACAGGGGGCTTAGCCAAAAACATTCAGTACTTC. Translation gives CASSPTGGLAKNIQYF.

In this sample, this clonotype turned up many times. The rearrangement joins TRBV6-2 or TRBV6-3 to TRBJ1-1, with 8 bases matching TRBD1. The V gene's germline CDR1 is MNHEY and CDR2 SVGEGT. With V trimmed by 8 bases and J by 6 bases, 11 bases remained unmatched. The CDR3 is 14 residues long. CDR3 sequence reads: CASEKDRVISEAFF. The CDR3 DNA follows: TGTGCCAGCGAAAAGGACAGGGTAATTTCTGAAGCTTTCTTT.